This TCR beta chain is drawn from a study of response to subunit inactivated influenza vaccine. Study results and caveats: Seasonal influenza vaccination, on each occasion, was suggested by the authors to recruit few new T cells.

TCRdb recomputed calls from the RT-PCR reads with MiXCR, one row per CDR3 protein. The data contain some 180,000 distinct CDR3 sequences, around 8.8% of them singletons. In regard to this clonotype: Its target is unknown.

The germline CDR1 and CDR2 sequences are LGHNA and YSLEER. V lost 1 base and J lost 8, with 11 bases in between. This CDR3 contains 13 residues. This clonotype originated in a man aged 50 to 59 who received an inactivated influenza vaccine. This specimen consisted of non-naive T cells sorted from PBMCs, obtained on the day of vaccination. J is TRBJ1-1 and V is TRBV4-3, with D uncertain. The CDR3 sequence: CASSQVRALEAFF. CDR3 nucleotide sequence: TGCGCCAGCAGCCAAGTTCGCGCACTAGAAGCTTTCTTT.